This TCR beta chain emerged from a study of blood T cell dynamics during melanoma immunotherapy. Study-wide context: Standard first-line treatment here was pembrolizumab or nivolumab plus ipilimumab in metastatic melanoma.

Time point defined: pre-treatment baseline. Produced via immunoSEQ multiplex PCR; TCRdb's table is partial and in-frame only. The data show around 13,000 clones, with around 84% seen just once and roughly 10% held by the top ten. Trimming took off 5 bases at V and 8 bases at J, with 12 bases between the two ends. Germline CDR1 reads SGHAT; CDR2 reads FQNNGV. The CDR3 is 12 residues long. The sample was blood, taken from a patient treated with checkpoint blockade. This rearrangement joins TRBV11-2 to TRBJ1-1; D is perhaps TRBD1 (5 bases). The sequence came from a human donor with melanoma. The CDR3 sequence is CASSPSGVEAFF. The DNA for the CDR3 is TGTGCCAGCAGCCCATCGGGGGTGGAAGCTTTCTTT.